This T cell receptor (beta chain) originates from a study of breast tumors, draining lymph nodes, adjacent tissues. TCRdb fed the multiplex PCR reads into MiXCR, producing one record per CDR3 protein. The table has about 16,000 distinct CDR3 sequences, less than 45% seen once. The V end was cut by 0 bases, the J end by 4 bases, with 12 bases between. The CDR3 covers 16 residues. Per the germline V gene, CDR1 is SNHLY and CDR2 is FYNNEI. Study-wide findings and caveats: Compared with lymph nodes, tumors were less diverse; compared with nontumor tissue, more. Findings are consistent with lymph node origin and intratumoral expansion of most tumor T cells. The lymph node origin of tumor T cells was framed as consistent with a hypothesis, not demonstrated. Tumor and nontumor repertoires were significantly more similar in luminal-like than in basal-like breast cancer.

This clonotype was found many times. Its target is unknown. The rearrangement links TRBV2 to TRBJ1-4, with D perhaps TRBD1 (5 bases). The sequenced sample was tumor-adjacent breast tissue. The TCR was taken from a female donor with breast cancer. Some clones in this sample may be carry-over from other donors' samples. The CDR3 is CASSEARGNINEKLFF. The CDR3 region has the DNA TGTGCCAGCAGTGAAGCGCGGGGGAACATTAATGAAAAACTGTTTTTT.